A few counts support the clone carrying this T cell receptor (beta chain). These data originate in a study of T cells after yellow fever vaccination. Trimming removed 1 base from V and 2 bases from J, with 13 bases in between. Germline CDR1 and CDR2: SEHNR and FQNEAQ (reference sequence). The CDR3 has 16 residues. TCRdb recomputed calls from the 5' RACE reads with MiXCR, one row per CDR3 protein. The profile covers roughly 70,000 distinct CDR3 sequences, with approximately 7.5% appearing a single time and 35% to 45% taken by the ten largest. The TCR comes from a man aged 30 to 39 who received the YFV17D yellow fever vaccine. The specimen comprised CD8+ T cells sorted from PBMCs, sampled on the day of the yellow fever booster vaccination. The chain couples TRBV7-9 to TRBJ2-3, with D maybe TRBD2 (5 bases). Written as DNA, the CDR3 is TGTGCCAGCAGCTTAGTTGTGGCGGGCAACACAGATACGCAGTATTTT. It yields the protein CASSLVVAGNTDTQYF.